The clone carrying this TCR beta chain was picked up a small number of times. An end of the junction does not agree with germline; a read error may underlie this. Among the patients, none had received any treatment before thyroid surgery. This sample was taken from a study of metastatic and nonmetastatic thyroid tumors. The CDR3 is 15 amino acids. TCRdb called clones again from the PCR reads with MiXCR. The table shows some 8,800 clones, with about 20% occurring only once. This receptor was obtained from a female donor with papillary thyroid cancer or a benign thyroid nodule (not recorded which). Some clones in this sample may be carry-over from other donors' samples. The sequenced material came from adjacent normal tissue. The V call is TRBV12-3 or TRBV12-4, the J call TRBJ2-3; TRBD1 aligns across 7 bases. This CDR3 reads CASILEGQNTDPQYF. DNA for the CDR3: TGTGCCAGCATTTTAGAGGGACAGAACACAGATCCCCAGTATTTT.